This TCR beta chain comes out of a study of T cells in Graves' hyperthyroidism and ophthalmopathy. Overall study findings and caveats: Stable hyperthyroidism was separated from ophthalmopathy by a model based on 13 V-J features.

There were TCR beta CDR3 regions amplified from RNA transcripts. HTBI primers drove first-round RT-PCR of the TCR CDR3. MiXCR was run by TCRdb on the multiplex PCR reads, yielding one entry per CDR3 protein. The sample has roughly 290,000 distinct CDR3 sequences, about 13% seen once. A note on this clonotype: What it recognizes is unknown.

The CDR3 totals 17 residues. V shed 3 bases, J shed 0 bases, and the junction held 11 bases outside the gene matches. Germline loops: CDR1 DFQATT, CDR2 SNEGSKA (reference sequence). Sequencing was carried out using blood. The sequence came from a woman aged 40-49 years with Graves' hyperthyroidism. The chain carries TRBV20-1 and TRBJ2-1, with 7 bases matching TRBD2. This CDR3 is CSARGGSRPSSYNEQFF. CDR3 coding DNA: TGCAGTGCTAGGGGCGGGAGCCGTCCCAGCTCCTACAATGAGCAGTTCTTC.